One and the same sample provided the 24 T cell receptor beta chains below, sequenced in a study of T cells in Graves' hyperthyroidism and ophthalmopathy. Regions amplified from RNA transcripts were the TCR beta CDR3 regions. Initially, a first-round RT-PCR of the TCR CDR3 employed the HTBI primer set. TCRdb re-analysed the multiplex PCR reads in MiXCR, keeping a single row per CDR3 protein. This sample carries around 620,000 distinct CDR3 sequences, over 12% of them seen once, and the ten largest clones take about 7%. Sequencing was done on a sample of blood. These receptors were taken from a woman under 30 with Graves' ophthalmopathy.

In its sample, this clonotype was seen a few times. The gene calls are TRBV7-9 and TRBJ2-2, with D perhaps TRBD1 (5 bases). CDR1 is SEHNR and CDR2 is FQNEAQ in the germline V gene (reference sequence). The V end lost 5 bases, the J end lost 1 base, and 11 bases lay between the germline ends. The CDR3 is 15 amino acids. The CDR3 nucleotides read TGTGCCAGCAGCCTTATCACAGGGAACACCGGGGAGCTGTTTTTT. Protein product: CASSLITGNTGELFF.

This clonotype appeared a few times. CDR3 sequence reads: CASSKAAGTLSDQPQHF. CDR3 nucleotide sequence: TGTGCCAGCAGTAAGGCCGCCGGGACACTGAGCGATCAGCCCCAGCATTTT. This rearrangement joins TRBV6-2 or TRBV6-3 to TRBJ1-5; perhaps TRBD1 as D (6 bases). The CDR3 totals 17 residues. In germline, CDR1 is MNHEY, CDR2 SVGEGT. V lost 5 bases and J lost 5, with 22 bases in between.

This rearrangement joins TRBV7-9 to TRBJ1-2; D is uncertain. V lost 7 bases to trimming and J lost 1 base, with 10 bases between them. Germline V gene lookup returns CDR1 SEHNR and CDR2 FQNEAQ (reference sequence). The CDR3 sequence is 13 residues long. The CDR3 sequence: CASNRDLNYGYTF. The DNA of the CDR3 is TGTGCCAGCAATAGGGATCTTAACTATGGCTACACCTTC.

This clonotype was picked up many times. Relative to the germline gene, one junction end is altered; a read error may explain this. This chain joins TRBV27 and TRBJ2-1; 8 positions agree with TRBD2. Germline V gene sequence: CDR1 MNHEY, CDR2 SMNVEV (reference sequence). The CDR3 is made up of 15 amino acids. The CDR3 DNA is TGTGCCAGCAATTTAGCGGGACCATCTCTCAATGAGCAGTTCTTC. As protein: CASNLAGPSLNEQFF.

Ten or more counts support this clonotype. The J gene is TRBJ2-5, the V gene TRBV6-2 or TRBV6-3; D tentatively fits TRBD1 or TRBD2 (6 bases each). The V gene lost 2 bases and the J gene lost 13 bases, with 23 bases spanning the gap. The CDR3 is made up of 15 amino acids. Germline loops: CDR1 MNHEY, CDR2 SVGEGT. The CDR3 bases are TGTGCCAGCAGTTACGCCGGACAGACTCCTTTGGAGGGGTACTTC. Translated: CASSYAGQTPLEGYF.

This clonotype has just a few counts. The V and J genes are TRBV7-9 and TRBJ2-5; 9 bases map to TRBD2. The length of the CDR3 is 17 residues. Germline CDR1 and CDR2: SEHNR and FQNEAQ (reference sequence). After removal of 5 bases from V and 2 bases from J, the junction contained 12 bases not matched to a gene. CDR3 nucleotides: TGTGCCAGCAGCATTGGAGAGAGTACTAGCGGGCAAGAGACCCAGTACTTC. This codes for CASSIGESTSGQETQYF. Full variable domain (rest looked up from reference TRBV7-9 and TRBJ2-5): DTGVSQNPRHKITKRGQNVTFRCDPISEHNRLYWYRQTLGQGPEFLTYFQNEAQLEKSRLLSDRFSAERPKGSFSTLEIQRTEQGDSAMYLCASSIGESTSGQETQYFGPGTRLLVL.

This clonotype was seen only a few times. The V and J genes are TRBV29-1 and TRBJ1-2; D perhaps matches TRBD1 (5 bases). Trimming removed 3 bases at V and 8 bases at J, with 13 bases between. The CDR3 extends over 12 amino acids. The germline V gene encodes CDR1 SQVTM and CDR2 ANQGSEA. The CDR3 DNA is TGCAGCGTTGAGAACCCTAGGGGAGGCTACACCTTC. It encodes CSVENPRGGYTF.

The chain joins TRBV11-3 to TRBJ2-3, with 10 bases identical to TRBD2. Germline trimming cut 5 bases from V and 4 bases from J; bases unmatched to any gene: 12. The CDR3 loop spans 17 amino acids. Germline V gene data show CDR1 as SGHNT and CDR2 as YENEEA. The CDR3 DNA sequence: TGTGCCAGCAGCCAAGATATGCTAGCGGGAGTGCCAGATACGCAGTATTTT. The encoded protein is CASSQDMLAGVPDTQYF.

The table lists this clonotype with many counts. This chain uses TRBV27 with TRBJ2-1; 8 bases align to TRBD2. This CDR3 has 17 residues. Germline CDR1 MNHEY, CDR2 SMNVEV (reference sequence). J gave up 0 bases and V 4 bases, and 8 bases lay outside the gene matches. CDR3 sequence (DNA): TGTGCCAGCAGTTCCTCCACAAGCGGGGGCTCCTACAATGAGCAGTTCTTC. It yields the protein CASSSSTSGGSYNEQFF.

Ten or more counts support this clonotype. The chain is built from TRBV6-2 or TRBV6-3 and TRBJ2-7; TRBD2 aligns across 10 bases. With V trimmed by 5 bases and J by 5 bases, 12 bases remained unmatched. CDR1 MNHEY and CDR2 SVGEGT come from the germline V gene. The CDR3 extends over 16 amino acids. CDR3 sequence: CASSPGRGLASNEQYF. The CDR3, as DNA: TGTGCCAGCAGTCCCGGCAGGGGACTAGCGTCTAACGAGCAGTACTTC.

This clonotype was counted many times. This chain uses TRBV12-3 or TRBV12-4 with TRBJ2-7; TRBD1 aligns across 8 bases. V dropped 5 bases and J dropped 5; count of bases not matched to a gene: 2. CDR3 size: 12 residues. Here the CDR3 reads CASSGTGNEQYF. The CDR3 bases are TGTGCCAGCAGTGGGACAGGTAACGAGCAGTACTTC.

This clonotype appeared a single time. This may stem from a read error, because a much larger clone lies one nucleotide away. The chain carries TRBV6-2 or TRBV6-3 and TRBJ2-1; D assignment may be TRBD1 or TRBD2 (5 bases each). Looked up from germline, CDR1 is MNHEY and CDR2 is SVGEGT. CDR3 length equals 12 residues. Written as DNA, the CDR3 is TGTGCCAGCAGTGGGACCAACAATGAGCAGTCCTTC. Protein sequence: CASSGTNNEQSF.

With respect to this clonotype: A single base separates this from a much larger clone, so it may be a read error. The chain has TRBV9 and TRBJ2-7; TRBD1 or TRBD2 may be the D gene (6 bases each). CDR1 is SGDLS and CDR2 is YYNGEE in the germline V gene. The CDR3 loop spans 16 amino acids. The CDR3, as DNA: TGTGTCAGCAGCAACGATCGGGGGCTAGACCCTACCGAGCAGTACTTC. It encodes CVSSNDRGLDPTEQYF.

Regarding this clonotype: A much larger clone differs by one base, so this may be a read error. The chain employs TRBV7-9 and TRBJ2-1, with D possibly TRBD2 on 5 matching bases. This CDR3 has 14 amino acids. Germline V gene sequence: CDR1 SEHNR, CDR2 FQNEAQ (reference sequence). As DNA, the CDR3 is TGTGCCAGCAGCCCCGGGATGTCCTACAATGAGCAGTCCTTC. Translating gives CASSPGMSYNEQSF.

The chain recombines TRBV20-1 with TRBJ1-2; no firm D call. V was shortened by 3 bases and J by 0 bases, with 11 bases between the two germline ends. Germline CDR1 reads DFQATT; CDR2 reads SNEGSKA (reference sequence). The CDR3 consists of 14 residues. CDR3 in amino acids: CSASPSDPNYGYTF. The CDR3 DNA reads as TGCAGTGCTAGTCCCTCAGACCCTAACTATGGCTACACCTTC.

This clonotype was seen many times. In DNA, the CDR3 is TGTGCCAGCAGACCGGACAGGGTCGGATACGAGCAGTACTTC. Amino acid sequence: CASRPDRVGYEQYF. V and J are TRBV28 and TRBJ2-7, with 8 positions matching TRBD1. This CDR3 has 14 amino acids. Germline lookup yields CDR1 MDHEN and CDR2 SYDVKM. The junction had 8 bases not matched to a gene; V was cut back by 6 bases and J by 4 bases. The full variable domain, rest sourced from reference TRBV28 and TRBJ2-7, is DVKVTQSSRYLVKRTGEKVFLECVQDMDHENMFWYRQDPGLGLRLIYFSYDVKMKEKGDIPEGYSVSREKKERFSLILESASTNQTSMYLCASRPDRVGYEQYFGPGTRLTVT.

The CDR3 region has the DNA TGTGCCAGCAGGAACCTAGCGGGAGGAGAGACCCAGTACTTC. Translating it yields CASRNLAGGETQYF. The chain joins TRBV6-1 to TRBJ2-5; TRBD2 agrees at 11 bases. Trimming took 6 bases from V and 4 from J; bases not matched to a gene: 4. Germline assignment: CDR1 MNHNS and CDR2 SASEGT. CDR3 length equals 14 residues.

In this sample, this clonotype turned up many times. CDR3 sequence (DNA): TGTGCCAGCAGCTTATACGGGCAGGGGAGGGAAAAACTGTTTTTT. Amino acids: CASSLYGQGREKLFF. The genes are TRBV7-2 and TRBJ1-4; D may be TRBD1 (6 bases). The CDR3 consists of 15 residues. The V end was cut by 2 bases, the J end by 8 bases, with 15 bases between. Germline assignment: CDR1 SGHTA and CDR2 FQGNSA.

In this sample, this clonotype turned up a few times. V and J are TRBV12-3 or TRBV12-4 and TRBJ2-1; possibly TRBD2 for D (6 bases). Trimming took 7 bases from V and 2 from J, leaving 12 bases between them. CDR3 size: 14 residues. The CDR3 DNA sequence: TGTGCCAGCACCATGGGGGGAGCCTACAATGAGCAGTTCTTC. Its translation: CASTMGGAYNEQFF.

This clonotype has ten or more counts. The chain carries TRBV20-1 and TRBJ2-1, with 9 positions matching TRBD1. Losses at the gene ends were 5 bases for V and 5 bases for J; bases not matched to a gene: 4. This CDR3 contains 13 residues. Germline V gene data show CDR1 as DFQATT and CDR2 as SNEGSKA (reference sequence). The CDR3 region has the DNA TGCAGTGCTCCGACAGGGGGGAACAATGAGCAGTTCTTC. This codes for CSAPTGGNNEQFF.

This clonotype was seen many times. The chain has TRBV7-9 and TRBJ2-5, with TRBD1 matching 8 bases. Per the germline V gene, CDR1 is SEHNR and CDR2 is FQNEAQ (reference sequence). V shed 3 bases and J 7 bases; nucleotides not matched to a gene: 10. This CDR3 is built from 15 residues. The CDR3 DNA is TGTGCCAGCAGCTTTGACCGGGACAGGTCCTCGACCCAGTACTTC. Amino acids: CASSFDRDRSSTQYF.

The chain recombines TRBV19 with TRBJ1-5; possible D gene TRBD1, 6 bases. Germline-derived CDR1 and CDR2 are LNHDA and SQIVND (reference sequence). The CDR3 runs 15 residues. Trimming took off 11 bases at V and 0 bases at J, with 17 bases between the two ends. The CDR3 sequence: CAAEQARGSNQPQHF. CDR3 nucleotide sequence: TGTGCCGCCGAACAAGCCAGGGGTAGCAATCAGCCCCAGCATTTT.

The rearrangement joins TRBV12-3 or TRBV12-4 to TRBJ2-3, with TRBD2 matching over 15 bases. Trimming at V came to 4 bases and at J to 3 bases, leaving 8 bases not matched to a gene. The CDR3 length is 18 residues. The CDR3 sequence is CASSSGLAGGVSTDTQYF. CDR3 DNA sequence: TGTGCCAGCAGTTCGGGACTAGCGGGAGGAGTTAGTACAGATACGCAGTATTTT.

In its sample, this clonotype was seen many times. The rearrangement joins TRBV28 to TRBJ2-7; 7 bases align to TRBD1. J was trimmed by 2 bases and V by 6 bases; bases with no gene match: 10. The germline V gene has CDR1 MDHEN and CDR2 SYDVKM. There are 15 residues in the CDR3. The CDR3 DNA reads TGTGCCAGCAGGCGAACAGGGGTGGAACCCTACGAGCAGTACTTC. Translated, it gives CASRRTGVEPYEQYF.